The 10 T cell receptor beta chains given below trace back to one sample, sequenced in a study of cytomegalovirus exposure and HLA in healthy donors. Primers: 60 Vbeta forward and 13 Jbeta reverse. TCRdb's copy holds only in-frame clones and misses some; the assay was immunoSEQ multiplex PCR. The sample shows some 100,000 clones, roughly three quarters of them seen only once. Material: PBMCs. The receptors were sampled from a woman between 50 and 59 years old in good health and CMV-seropositive.

This chain uses TRBV10-3 with TRBJ2-2; 11 bases fit TRBD2. Germline CDR1 ENHRY, CDR2 SYGVKD. V was pared by 7 bases and J by 4 bases, with 11 bases of the junction left unmatched. The CDR3 extends over 17 amino acids. The CDR3 bases are TGTGCCATCATGTTAGCTAGCGGGGGGCCGGGCACCGGGGAGCTGTTTTTT. Protein product: CAIMLASGGPGTGELFF.

This chain links TRBV7-8 with TRBJ1-3, with 10 bases identical to TRBD1. CDR1 and CDR2 from the germline V gene are SGHVS and FQNEAQ. J was trimmed by 5 bases and V by 4 bases; bases with no gene match: 20. This CDR3 has 20 residues. As DNA, the CDR3 is TGTGCCAGCAGCTCCTCCGGGGTGTCAGGGGGGACAGGGGACAGAAACACCATATATTTT. This encodes CASSSSGVSGGTGDRNTIYF.

The rearrangement uses TRBV2 and TRBJ2-7, with TRBD1 identical over 8 bases. V was pared by 6 bases and J by 3 bases, with 10 bases of the junction left unmatched. This CDR3 region has 15 residues. Per germline, CDR1 SNHLY and CDR2 FYNNEI. CDR3 amino acids: CASSPGQGAFYEQYF. For the CDR3, the DNA is TGTGCCAGCAGCCCCGGACAGGGCGCCTTCTACGAGCAGTACTTC.

V gene TRBV7-9 combines with J gene TRBJ2-1; 8 positions agree with TRBD2. Germline-derived CDR1 and CDR2 are SEHNR and FQNEAQ (reference sequence). The junction had 8 bases not matched to a gene; V was cut back by 1 base and J by 3 bases. This CDR3 comprises 17 residues. The CDR3 sequence: CASSLGYIAGIYNEQFF. As DNA, the CDR3 is TGTGCCAGCAGCTTAGGATACATAGCGGGAATCTACAATGAGCAGTTCTTC.

Worth noting for this clone: A junction boundary mismatches the germline segment, possibly from a read error. The CDR3 DNA is TGTGCCAGCAGCGAGGACATCGTTGGGGCCAAAAACAGTCAGTACTTC. Residues: CASSEDIVGAKNSQYF. The gene calls are TRBV5-6 and TRBJ2-4, with D possibly matching TRBD1 (5 bases). CDR3 length: 16 amino acids. Germline V gives CDR1 SGHDT, CDR2 YYEEEE. Full variable domain (outside the CDR3, taken from reference TRBV5-6 and TRBJ2-4): DAGVTQSPTHLIKTRGQQVTLRCSPKSGHDTVSWYQQALGQGPQFIFQYYEEEERQRGNFPDRFSGHQFPNYSSELNVNALLLGDSALYLCASSEDIVGAKNSQYFGAGTRLSVL.

The chain couples TRBV7-9 to TRBJ2-5; 8 bases are a match to TRBD2. CDR1 is SEHNR, CDR2 FQNEAQ, per germline (reference sequence). The CDR3 runs to 17 residues. V lost 5 bases to trimming and J lost 2 bases; unmatched junction nucleotides: 13. CDR3 amino acids: CASSPQEAGERQETQYF. The CDR3 region has the DNA TGTGCCAGCAGCCCCCAGGAAGCGGGAGAAAGGCAAGAGACCCAGTACTTC.

A single count supports this clone. The V gene is TRBV29-1, the J gene TRBJ2-6, with 8 bases fitting TRBD2. The CDR3 length is 15 residues. Germline V gives CDR1 SQVTM, CDR2 ANQGSEA. Germline trimming cut 7 bases from V and 4 bases from J; bases unmatched to any gene: 9. Here the CDR3 reads CSATQAGAGANVLTF. CDR3 DNA sequence: TGCAGCGCCACACAAGCGGGGGCCGGGGCCAACGTCCTGACTTTC.

The chain employs TRBV5-1 and TRBJ2-5; a weak D match, TRBD1 (6 bases). CDR3 size: 16 residues. Trimming removed 7 bases from V and 2 bases from J, with 21 bases in between. CDR1 is SGHRS and CDR2 is YFSETQ in the germline V gene. The CDR3 loop reads CASAPRPGQGQETQYF. CDR3 DNA sequence: TGCGCCAGCGCTCCACGACCGGGGCAGGGGCAAGAGACCCAGTACTTC.

This rearrangement joins TRBV5-6 to TRBJ2-1, with 8 bases matching TRBD2. The CDR3 sequence is 14 residues long. Germline CDR1 and CDR2: SGHDT and YYEEEE. Trimming at V came to 4 bases and at J to 2 bases, leaving 2 bases not matched to a gene. CDR3: CASSRGGAYNEQFF. For the CDR3, the DNA is TGTGCCAGCAGCCGGGGGGGGGCCTACAATGAGCAGTTCTTC. Supplemented by reference TRBV5-6 and TRBJ2-1, the full variable domain reads DAGVTQSPTHLIKTRGQQVTLRCSPKSGHDTVSWYQQALGQGPQFIFQYYEEEERQRGNFPDRFSGHQFPNYSSELNVNALLLGDSALYLCASSRGGAYNEQFFGPGTRLTVL.

The CDR3 loop is CASSPGLAVYNEQFF. The CDR3 region has the DNA TGTGCCAGCAGCCCCGGACTAGCGGTTTACAATGAGCAGTTCTTC. The rearrangement joins TRBV7-2 to TRBJ2-1; 10 positions match TRBD2. The CDR3 covers 15 residues. The germline CDR1 and CDR2 sequences are SGHTA and FQGNSA. V shed 5 bases and J 4 bases; nucleotides not matched to a gene: 5.